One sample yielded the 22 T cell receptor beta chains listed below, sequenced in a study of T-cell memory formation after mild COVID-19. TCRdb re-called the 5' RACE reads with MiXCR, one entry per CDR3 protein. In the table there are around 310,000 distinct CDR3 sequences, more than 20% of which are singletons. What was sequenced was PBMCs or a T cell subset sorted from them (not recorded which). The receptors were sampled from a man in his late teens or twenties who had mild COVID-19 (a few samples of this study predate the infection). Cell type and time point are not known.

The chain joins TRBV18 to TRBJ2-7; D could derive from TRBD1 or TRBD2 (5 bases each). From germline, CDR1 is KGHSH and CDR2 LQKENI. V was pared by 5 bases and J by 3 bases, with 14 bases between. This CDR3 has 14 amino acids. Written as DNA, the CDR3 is TGTGCCAGCTCATTTCCGGGACGGAACTACGAGCAGTACTTC. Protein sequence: CASSFPGRNYEQYF.

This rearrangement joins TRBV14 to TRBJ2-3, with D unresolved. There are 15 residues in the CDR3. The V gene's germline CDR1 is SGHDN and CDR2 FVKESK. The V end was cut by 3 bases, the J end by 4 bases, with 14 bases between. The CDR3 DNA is TGTGCCAGCAGCCACCGATTCGACTTGGCAGATACGCAGTATTTT. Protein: CASSHRFDLADTQYF. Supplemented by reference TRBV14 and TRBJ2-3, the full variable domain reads EAGVTQFPSHSVIEKGQTVTLRCDPISGHDNLYWYRRVMGKEIKFLLHFVKESKQDESGMPNNRFLAERTGGTYSTLKVQPAELEDSGVYFCASSHRFDLADTQYFGPGTRLTVL.

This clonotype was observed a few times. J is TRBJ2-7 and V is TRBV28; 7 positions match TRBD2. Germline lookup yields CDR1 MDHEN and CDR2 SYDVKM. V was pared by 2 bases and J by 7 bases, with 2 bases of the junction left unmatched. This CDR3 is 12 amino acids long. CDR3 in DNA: TGTGCCAGCAGTTTAGGGAGGGGAGAGCAGTACGTC. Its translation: CASSLGRGEQYV.

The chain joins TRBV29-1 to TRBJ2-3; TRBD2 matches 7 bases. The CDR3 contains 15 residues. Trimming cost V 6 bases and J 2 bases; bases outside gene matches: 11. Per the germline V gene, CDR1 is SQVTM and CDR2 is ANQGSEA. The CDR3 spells CSVRSAGEPTDTQYF. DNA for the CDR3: TGCAGCGTACGATCGGCGGGGGAGCCCACAGATACGCAGTATTTT.

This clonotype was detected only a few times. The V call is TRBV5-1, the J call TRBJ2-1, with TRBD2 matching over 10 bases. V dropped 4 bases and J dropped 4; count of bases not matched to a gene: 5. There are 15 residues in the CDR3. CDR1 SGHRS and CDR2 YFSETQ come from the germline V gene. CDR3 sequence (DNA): TGCGCCAGCAGCCCACAGCGGGGGGGATACAATGAGCAGTTCTTC. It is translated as CASSPQRGGYNEQFF.

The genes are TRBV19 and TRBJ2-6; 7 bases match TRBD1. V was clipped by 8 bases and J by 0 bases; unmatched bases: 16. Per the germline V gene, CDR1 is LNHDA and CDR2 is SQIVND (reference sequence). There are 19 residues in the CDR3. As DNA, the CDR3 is TGTGCCAGTGCGACAGGGTACGTGGGTACGCTCTCTGGGGCCAACGTCCTGACTTTC. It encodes CASATGYVGTLSGANVLTF.

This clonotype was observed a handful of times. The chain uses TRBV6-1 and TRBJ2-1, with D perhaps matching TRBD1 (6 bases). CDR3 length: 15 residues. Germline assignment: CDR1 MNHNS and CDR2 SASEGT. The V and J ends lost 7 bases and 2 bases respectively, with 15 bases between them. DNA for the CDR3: TGTGCCAGCAACAACGGTAGGGGGACCTACAATGAGCAGTTCTTC. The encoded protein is CASNNGRGTYNEQFF.

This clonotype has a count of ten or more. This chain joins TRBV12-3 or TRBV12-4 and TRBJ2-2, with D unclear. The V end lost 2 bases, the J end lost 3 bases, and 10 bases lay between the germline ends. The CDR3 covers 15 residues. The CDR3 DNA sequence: TGTGCCAGCAGTTTAAGGTCCGGGTACACCGGGGAGCTGTTTTTT. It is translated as CASSLRSGYTGELFF.

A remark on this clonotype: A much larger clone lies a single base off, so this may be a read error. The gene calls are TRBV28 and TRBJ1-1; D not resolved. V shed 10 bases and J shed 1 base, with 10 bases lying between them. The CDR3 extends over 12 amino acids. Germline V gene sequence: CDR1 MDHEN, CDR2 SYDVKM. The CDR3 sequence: CATSCGNTEAFF. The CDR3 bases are TGTGCCACCTCGTGTGGGAACACTGAAGCTTTCTTT.

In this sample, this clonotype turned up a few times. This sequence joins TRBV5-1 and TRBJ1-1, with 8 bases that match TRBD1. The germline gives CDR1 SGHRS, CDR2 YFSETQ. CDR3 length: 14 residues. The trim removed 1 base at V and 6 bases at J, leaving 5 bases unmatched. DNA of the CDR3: TGCGCCAGCAGCTTGCCTGACAGGGGCGCTGAAGCTTTCTTT. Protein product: CASSLPDRGAEAFF.

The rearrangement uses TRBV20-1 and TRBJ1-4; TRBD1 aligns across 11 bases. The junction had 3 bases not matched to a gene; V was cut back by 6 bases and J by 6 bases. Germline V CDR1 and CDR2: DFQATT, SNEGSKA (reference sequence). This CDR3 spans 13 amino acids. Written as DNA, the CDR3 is TGCAGTGCAAGGGACAGGGGGTATGAAAAACTGTTTTTT. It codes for CSARDRGYEKLFF.

The CDR3 region is CASSYSTSRTETQYF. Here the CDR3 DNA reads TGTGCCAGCAGTTACTCGACTAGCCGGACAGAGACCCAGTACTTC. This chain links TRBV6-6 with TRBJ2-5; 7 bases are shared with TRBD2. This CDR3 spans 15 amino acids. V was clipped by 0 bases and J by 4 bases; unmatched bases: 5. Germline CDR1 is MNHNY and CDR2 is SVGAGI (reference sequence).

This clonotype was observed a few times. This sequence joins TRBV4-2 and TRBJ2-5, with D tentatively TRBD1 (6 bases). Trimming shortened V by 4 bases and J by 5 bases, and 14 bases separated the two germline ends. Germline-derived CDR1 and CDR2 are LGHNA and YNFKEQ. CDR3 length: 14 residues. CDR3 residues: CASSPPGVGETQYF. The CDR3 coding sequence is TGTGCCAGCAGCCCTCCAGGGGTCGGCGAGACCCAGTACTTC.

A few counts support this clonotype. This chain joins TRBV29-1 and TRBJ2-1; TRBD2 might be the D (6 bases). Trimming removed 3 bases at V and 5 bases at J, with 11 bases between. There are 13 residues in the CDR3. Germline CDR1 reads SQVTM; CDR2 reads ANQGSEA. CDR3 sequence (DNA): TGCAGCGTTGAGGAGGGAACCCACAATGAGCAGTTCTTC. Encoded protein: CSVEEGTHNEQFF.

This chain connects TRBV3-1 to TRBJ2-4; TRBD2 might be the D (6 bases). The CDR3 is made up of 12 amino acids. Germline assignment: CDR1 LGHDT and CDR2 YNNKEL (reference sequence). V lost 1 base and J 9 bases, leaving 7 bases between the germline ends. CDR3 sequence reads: CASSQAGVIQYF. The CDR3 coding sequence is TGTGCCAGCAGCCAAGCGGGAGTCATTCAGTACTTC.

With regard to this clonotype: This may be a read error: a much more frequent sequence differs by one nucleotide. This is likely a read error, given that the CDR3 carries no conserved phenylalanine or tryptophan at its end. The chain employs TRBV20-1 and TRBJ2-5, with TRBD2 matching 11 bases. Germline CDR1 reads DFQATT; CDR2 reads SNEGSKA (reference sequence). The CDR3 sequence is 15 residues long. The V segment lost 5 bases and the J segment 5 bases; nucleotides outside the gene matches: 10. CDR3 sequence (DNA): TGCAGTGCTTCCCTTAGCGGGGGGGCCCGTGAGACCCAGTACTTA. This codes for CSASLSGGARETQYL.

CDR3: CASSPVLDFTETQYF. The CDR3 bases are TGCGCCAGCAGCCCGGTACTAGATTTTACAGAGACCCAGTACTTC. The chain has TRBV5-1 and TRBJ2-5, with D maybe TRBD2 (5 bases). Trimming removed 4 bases at V and 4 bases at J, with 17 bases between. This CDR3 region has 15 residues. Germline CDR1 and CDR2: SGHRS and YFSETQ. The full variable domain, completed using reference TRBV5-1 and TRBJ2-5, is KAGVTQTPRYLIKTRGQQVTLSCSPISGHRSVSWYQQTPGQGLQFLFEYFSETQRNKGNFPGRFSGRQFSNSRSEMNVSTLELGDSALYLCASSPVLDFTETQYFGPGTRLLVL.

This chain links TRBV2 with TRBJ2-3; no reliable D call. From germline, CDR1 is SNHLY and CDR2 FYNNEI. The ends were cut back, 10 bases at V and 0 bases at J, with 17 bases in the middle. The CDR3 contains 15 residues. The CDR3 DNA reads TGTGCCACCCTCTCGGACCGTTCTAGCACAGATACGCAGTATTTT. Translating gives CATLSDRSSTDTQYF.

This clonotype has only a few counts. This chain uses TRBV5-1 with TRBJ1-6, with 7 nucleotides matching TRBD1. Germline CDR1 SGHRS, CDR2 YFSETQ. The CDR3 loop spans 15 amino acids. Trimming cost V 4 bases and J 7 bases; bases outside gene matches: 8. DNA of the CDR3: TGCGCCAGCAGCCCTGAGGGGGCGGGAAATTCACCCCTCCACTTT. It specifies CASSPEGAGNSPLHF.

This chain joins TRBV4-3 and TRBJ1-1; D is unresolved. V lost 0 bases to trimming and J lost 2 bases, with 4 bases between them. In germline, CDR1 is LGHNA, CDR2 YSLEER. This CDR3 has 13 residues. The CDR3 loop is CASSQEYNTEAFF. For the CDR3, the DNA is TGCGCCAGCAGCCAAGAGTATAACACTGAAGCTTTCTTT.

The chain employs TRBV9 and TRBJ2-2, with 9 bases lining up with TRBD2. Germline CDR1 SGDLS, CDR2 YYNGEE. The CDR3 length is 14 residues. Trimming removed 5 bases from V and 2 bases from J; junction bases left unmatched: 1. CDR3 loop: CASRAGGNTGELFF. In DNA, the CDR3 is TGTGCCAGCAGAGCGGGGGGTAACACCGGGGAGCTGTTTTTT.

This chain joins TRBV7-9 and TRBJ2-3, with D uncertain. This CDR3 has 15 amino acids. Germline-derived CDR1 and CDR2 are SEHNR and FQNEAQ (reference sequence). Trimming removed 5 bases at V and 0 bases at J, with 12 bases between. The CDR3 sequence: CASSPPPDSTDTQYF. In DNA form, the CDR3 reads TGTGCCAGCAGCCCCCCCCCGGACAGCACAGATACGCAGTATTTT.